This section outlines one T cell receptor beta chain sequence together with its context. V lost 3 bases to trimming and J lost 12 bases; unmatched junction nucleotides: 24. In germline, CDR1 is KGHSH, CDR2 LQKENI. CDR3 length: 19 residues. Assay: immunoSEQ multiplex PCR; the TCRdb copy retains only in-frame clones and omits some. Counted here are fewer than 100,000 clones, about 83% occurring once; the ten biggest clones make up approximately 0.49%. The entry originates in a study of OX40 agonist ivuxolimab in advanced cancers. This TCR was recovered from an adult with an advanced solid tumor such as melanoma, head and neck, liver or kidney cancer. This sample comprised CD4+ or CD8+ T cells sorted from blood, obtained in a trial of the OX40 agonist ivuxolimab. The V and J genes are TRBV18 and TRBJ2-1; 9 nucleotides align to TRBD2. CDR3 nucleotides: TGTGCCAGCTCACCCCGGTTAGCTAGCGGGGACACTTACAATGAAGGGCAGTTCTTC. This codes for CASSPRLASGDTYNEGQFF.